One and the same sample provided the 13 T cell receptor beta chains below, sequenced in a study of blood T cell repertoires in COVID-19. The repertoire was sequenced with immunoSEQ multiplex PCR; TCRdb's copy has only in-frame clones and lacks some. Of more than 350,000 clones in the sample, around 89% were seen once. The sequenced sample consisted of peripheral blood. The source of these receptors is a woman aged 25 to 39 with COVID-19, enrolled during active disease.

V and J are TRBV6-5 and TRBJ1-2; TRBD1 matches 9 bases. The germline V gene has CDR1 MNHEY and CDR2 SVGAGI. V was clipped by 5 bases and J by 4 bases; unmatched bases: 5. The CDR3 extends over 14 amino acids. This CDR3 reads CASSTGGRGYGYTF. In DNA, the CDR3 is TGTGCCAGCAGTACAGGGGGCCGGGGCTATGGCTACACCTTC.

CDR3 sequence (DNA): TGTGCCAGCTCACCGAGGACAGGAGGCTCTGGAAACACCATATATTTT. Encoded protein: CASSPRTGGSGNTIYF. The gene calls are TRBV18 and TRBJ1-3; 7 bases agree with TRBD1. V lost 3 bases to trimming and J lost 0 bases; unmatched junction nucleotides: 5. The CDR3 loop spans 16 amino acids. Germline V gives CDR1 KGHSH, CDR2 LQKENI.

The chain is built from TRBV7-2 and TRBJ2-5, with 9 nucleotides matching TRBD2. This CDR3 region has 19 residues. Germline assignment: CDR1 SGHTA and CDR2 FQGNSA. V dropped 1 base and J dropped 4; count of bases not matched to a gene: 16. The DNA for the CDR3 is TGTGCCAGCAGCTTAGTGAGGTCCTCTGGCGGGAGGGTCCGAGAGACCCAGTACTTC. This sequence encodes CASSLVRSSGGRVRETQYF.

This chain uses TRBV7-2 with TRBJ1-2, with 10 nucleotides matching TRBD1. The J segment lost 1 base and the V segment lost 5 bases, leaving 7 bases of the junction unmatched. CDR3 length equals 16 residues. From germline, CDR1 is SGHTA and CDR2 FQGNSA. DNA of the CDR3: TGTGCCAGCAGCCGCGGGACAGGGGAGTATAACTATGGCTACACCTTC. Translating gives CASSRGTGEYNYGYTF.

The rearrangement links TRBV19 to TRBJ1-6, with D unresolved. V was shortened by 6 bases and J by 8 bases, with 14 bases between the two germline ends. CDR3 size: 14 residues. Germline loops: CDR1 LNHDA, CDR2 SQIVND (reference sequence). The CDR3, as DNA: TGTGCCAGTAGCTTATCGAGTGAACATTCACCCCTCCACTTT. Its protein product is CASSLSSEHSPLHF.

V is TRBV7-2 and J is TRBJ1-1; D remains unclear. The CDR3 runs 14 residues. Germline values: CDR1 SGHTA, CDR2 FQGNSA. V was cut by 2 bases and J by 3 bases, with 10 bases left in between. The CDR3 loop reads CASSLRGPDTEAFF. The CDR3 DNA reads TGTGCCAGCAGCTTACGAGGTCCGGACACTGAAGCTTTCTTT. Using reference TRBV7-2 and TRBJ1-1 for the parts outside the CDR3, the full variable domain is GAGVSQSPSNKVTEKGKDVELRCDPISGHTALYWYRQSLGQGLEFLIYFQGNSAPDKSGLPSDRFSAERTGGSVSTLTIQRTQQEDSAVYLCASSLRGPDTEAFFGQGTRLTVV.

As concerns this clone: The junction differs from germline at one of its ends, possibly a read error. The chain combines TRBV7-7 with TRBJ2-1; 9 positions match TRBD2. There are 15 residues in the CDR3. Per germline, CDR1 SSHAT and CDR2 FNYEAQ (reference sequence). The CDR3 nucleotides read TGTGCTAGCAGTCCCGGGACTAGCACGTACAATGAGCAGTTCTTC. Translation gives CASSPGTSTYNEQFF.

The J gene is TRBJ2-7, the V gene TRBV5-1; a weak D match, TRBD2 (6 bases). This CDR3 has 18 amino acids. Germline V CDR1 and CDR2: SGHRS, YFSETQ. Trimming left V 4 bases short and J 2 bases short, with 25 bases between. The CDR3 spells CASSPGGKTGRGPYEQYV. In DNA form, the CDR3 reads TGCGCCAGCAGCCCCGGGGGTAAGACCGGCCGAGGCCCCTACGAGCAGTACGTC.

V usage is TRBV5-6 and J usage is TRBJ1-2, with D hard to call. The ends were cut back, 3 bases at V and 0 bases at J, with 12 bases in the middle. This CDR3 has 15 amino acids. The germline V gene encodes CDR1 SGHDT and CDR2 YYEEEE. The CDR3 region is CASSWSAAPNYGYTF. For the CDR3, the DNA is TGTGCCAGCAGCTGGAGCGCAGCCCCTAACTATGGCTACACCTTC.

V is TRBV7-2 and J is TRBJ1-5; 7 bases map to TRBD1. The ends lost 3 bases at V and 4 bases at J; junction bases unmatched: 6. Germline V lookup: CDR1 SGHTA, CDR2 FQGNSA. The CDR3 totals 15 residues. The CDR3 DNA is TGTGCCAGCAGCTTCCAGGGGGTTTGGAATCAGCCCCAGCATTTT. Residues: CASSFQGVWNQPQHF.

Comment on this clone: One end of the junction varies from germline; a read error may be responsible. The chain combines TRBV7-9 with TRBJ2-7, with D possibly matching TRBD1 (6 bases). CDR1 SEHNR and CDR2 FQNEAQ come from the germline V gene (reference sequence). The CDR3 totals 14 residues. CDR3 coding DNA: TGTGCCAGCAGCCTAGCTGGCAGGGGCCACGAGCAGTACTTC. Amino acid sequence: CASSLAGRGHEQYF. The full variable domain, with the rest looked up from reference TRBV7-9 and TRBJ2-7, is DTGVSQNPRHKITKRGQNVTFRCDPISEHNRLYWYRQTLGQGPEFLTYFQNEAQLEKSRLLSDRFSAERPKGSFSTLEIQRTEQGDSAMYLCASSLAGRGHEQYFGPGTRLTVT.

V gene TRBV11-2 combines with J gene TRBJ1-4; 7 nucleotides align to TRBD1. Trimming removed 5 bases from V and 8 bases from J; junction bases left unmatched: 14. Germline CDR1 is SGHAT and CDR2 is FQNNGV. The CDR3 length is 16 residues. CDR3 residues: CASSPRPGGLSEKLFF. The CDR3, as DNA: TGTGCCAGCAGCCCCCGGCCAGGGGGGTTATCCGAAAAACTGTTTTTT. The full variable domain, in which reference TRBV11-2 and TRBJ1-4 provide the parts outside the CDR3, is EAGVAQSPRYKIIEKRQSVAFWCNPISGHATLYWYQQILGQGPKLLIQFQNNGVVDDSQLPKDRFSAERLKGVDSTLKIQPAKLEDSAVYLCASSPRPGGLSEKLFFGSGTQLSVL.

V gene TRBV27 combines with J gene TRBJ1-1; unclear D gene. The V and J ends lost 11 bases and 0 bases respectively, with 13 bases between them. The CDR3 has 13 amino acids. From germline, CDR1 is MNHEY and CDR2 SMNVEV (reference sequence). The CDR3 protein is CAAQSSLNTEAFF. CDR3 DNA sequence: TGTGCCGCACAGTCGAGTTTGAACACTGAAGCTTTCTTT.